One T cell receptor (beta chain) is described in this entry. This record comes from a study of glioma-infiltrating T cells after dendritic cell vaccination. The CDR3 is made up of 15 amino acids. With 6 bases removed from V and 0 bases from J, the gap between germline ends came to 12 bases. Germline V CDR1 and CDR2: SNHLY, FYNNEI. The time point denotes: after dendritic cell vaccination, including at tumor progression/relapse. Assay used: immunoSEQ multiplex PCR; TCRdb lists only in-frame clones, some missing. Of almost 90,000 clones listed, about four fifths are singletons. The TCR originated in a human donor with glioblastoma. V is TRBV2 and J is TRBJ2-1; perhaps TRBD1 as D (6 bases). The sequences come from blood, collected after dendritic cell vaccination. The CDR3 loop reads CASRVDRSSYNEQFF. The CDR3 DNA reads TGTGCCAGCAGAGTCGACAGGAGCTCCTACAATGAGCAGTTCTTC.